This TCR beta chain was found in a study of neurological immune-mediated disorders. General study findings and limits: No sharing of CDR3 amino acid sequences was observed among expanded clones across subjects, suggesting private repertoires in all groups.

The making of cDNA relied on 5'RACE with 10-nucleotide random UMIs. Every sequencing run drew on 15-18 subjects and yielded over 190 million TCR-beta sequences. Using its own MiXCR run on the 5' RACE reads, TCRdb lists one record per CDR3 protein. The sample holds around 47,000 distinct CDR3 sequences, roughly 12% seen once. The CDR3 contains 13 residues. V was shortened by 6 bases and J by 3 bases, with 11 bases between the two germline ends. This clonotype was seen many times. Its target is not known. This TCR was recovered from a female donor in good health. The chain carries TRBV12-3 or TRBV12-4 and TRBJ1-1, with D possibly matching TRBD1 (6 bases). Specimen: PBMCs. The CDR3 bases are TGTGCCAGCAGAGGACAGAGGTACACTGAAGCTTTCTTT. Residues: CASRGQRYTEAFF.